A selection of T cell receptor beta chains follows, all from one sample in a study of vaccination effects on CD4 cells after COVID-19. The method was immunoSEQ multiplex PCR; TCRdb's version includes in-frame clones alone and lacks a portion of them. Among 78,000 or so clones listed, over 70% were seen once. No antigen has been assigned to these receptors. This material consisted of CD4+ T cells from PBMCs cultured with SARS-CoV-2 spike peptides, taken before COVID-19 vaccination. These TCRs come from a human donor who received a COVID-19 vaccine. CDR3s include the opening cysteine and the closing phenylalanine or tryptophan. Each record gives: J gene, V gene, D gene, clone size, CDR3 length, CDR3 protein, CDR3 DNA. D genes are given only for firm matches. The size field is filled for only some rows; it gives once, few, many or a size class.

J: TRBJ2-1
V: TRBV6-1
D: NA
size: NA
length: 17
CDR3: CASSEVSAGTSYNEQFF
DNA: TGTGCCAGCAGTGAAGTCTCCGCAGGAACCTCCTACAATGAGCAGTTCTTC

J: TRBJ1-2
V: TRBV19
D: NA
size: NA
length: 13
CDR3: CASHRRGLYGYTF
DNA: TGTGCCAGCCATCGGAGGGGACTCTATGGCTACACCTTC

J: TRBJ1-3
V: TRBV9
D: NA
size: once
length: 14
CDR3: CASSTPMVGNTIYF
DNA: TGTGCCAGCAGCACCCCAATGGTAGGAAACACCATATATTTT

J: TRBJ2-2
V: TRBV7-3
D: NA
size: NA
length: 14
CDR3: CASSLDGGTGELFF
DNA: TGTGCCAGCAGCTTAGACGGTGGCACCGGGGAGCTGTTTTTT

J: TRBJ1-3
V: TRBV5-1
D: TRBD1
size: NA
length: 15
CDR3: CASSGSTGAGNTIYF
DNA: TGCGCCAGCAGCGGATCAACAGGGGCTGGAAACACCATATATTTT

J: TRBJ2-1
V: TRBV7-9
D: TRBD2
size: NA
length: 19
CDR3: CASSLVKGTSGGAYNEQFF
DNA: TGTGCCAGCAGCTTAGTTAAAGGGACTAGCGGGGGGGCCTACAATGAGCAGTTCTTC

J: TRBJ1-4
V: TRBV4-1
D: TRBD1
size: NA
length: 15
CDR3: CASSQGDRDFEKLFF
DNA: TGCGCCAGCAGCCAAGGGGACAGGGATTTTGAAAAACTGTTTTTT

J: TRBJ1-1
V: TRBV28
D: TRBD1
size: once
length: 15
CDR3: CASSSWGQRNTEAFF
DNA: TGTGCCAGCAGTTCATGGGGACAGAGGAACACTGAAGCTTTCTTT

J: TRBJ2-1
V: TRBV5-8
D: TRBD1
size: NA
length: 12
CDR3: CASPSTGDEQFF
DNA: TGTGCCAGCCCTTCAACAGGGGACGAGCAGTTCTTC

J: TRBJ2-1
V: TRBV15
D: NA
size: NA
length: 18
CDR3: CATSPRGPFTTLYNEQFF
DNA: TGTGCCACCAGCCCCCGAGGACCTTTCACAACTCTTTACAATGAGCAGTTCTTC

J: TRBJ2-1
V: TRBV18
D: NA
size: NA
length: 13
CDR3: CASSQGPVNEQFF
DNA: TGTGCCAGCTCACAGGGGCCGGTCAATGAGCAGTTCTTC

J: TRBJ1-5
V: TRBV7-2
D: NA
size: NA
length: 8
CDR3: CAITSQHF
DNA: TGTGCGATCACCTCACAGCATTTT

J: TRBJ2-2
V: TRBV27
D: TRBD1
size: NA
length: 14
CDR3: CASRDRGGTGELFF
DNA: TGTGCCAGCAGGGACAGGGGGGGGACCGGGGAGCTGTTTTTT

J: TRBJ2-3
V: TRBV9
D: TRBD2
size: once
length: 16
CDR3: CASSVASGGETDTQYF
DNA: TGTGCCAGCAGCGTAGCTAGCGGGGGGGAAACAGATACGCAGTATTTT

J: TRBJ2-6
V: TRBV7-8
D: NA
size: NA
length: 13
CDR3: CASALGGANVLTF
DNA: TGTGCCAGCGCCCTGGGAGGGGCCAACGTCCTGACTTTC

J: TRBJ2-1
V: TRBV10-1
D: TRBD1
size: NA
length: 15
CDR3: CASSEVPGGIYEQFF
DNA: TGCGCCAGCAGTGAGGTACCAGGGGGCATCTATGAGCAGTTCTTC

J: TRBJ1-1
V: TRBV7-2
D: TRBD1
size: NA
length: 14
CDR3: CASSLTDRVTEAFF
DNA: TGTGCCAGCAGCTTGACAGACAGGGTGACTGAAGCTTTCTTT

J: TRBJ1-1
V: TRBV5-1
D: TRBD1
size: NA
length: 16
CDR3: CASSLASGQGNTEAFF
DNA: TGCGCCAGCAGCTTGGCCTCGGGACAGGGGAACACTGAAGCTTTCTTT

J: TRBJ2-5
V: TRBV7-3
D: NA
size: once
length: 14
CDR3: CASSPAGTQETQYF
DNA: TGTGCCAGCAGCCCGGCTGGGACGCAAGAGACCCAGTACTTC

J: TRBJ2-2
V: TRBV7-3
D: NA
size: few
length: 14
CDR3: CASRYSADTGELFF
DNA: TGTGCCAGCAGGTACAGCGCCGATACCGGGGAGCTGTTTTTT